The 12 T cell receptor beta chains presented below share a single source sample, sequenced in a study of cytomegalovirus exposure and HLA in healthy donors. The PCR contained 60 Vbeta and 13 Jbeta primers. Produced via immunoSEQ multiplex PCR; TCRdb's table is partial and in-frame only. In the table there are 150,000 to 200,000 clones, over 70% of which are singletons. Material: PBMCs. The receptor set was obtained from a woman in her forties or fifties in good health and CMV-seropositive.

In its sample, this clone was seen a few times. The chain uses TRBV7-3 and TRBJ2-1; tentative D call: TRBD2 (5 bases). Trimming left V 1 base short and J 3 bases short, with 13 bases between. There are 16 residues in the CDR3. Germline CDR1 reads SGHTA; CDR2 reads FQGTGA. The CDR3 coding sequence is TGTGCCAGCAGCTTAAATGGAGAACTAGGCTACAATGAGCAGTTCTTC. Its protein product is CASSLNGELGYNEQFF.

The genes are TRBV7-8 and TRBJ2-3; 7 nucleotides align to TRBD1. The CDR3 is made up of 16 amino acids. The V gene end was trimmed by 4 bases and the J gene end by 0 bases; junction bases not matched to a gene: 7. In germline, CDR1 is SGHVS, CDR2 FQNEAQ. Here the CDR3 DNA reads TGTGCCAGCAGCTCAGGACAGGTAGCTAGCACAGATACGCAGTATTTT. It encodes CASSSGQVASTDTQYF.

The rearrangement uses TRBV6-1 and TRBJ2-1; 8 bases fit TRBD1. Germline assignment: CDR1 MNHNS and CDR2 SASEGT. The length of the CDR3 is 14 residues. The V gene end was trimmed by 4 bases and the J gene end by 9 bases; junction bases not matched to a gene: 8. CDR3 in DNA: TGTGCCAGCAGTGTGGGACAGGTTAAGGCTGAGCAGTTCTTC. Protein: CASSVGQVKAEQFF.

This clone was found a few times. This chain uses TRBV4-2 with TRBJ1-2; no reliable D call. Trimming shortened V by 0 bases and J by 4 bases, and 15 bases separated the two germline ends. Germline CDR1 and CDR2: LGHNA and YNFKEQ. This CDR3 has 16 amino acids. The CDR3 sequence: CASSQDPGMRVYGYTF. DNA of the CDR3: TGTGCCAGCAGCCAAGATCCGGGGATGAGGGTCTATGGCTACACCTTC.

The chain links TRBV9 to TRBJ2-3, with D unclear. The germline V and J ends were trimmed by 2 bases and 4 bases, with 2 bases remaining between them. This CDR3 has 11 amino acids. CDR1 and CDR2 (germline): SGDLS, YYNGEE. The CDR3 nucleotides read TGTGCCAGCAGCGTCGCAGATACGCAGTATTTT. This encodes CASSVADTQYF.

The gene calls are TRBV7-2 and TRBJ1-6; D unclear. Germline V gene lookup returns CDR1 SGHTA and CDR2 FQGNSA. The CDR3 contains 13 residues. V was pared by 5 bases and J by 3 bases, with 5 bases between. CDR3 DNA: TGTGCCAGCAGCCCCGTCTATAATTCACCCCTCCACTTT. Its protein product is CASSPVYNSPLHF.

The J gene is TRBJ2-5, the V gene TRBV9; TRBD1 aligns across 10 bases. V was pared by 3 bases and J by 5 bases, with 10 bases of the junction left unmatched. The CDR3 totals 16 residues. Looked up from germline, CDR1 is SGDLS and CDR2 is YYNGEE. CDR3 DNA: TGTGCCAGCAGCGCGGGCTCGACAGGGGGCAGGGAGACCCAGTACTTC. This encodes CASSAGSTGGRETQYF.

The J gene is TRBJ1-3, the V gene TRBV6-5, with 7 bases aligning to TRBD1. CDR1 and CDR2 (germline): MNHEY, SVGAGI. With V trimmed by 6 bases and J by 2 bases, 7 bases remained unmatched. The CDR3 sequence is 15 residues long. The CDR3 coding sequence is TGTGCCAGCAGGAGACAGGGATCGACTGGAAACACCATATATTTT. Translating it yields CASRRQGSTGNTIYF.

This CDR3 reads CASSVGGPTGELFF. In DNA form, the CDR3 reads TGTGCCAGCAGCGTAGGTGGGCCGACCGGGGAGCTGTTTTTT. The genes are TRBV9 and TRBJ2-2; D not resolved. The CDR3 extends over 14 amino acids. Germline V gene sequence: CDR1 SGDLS, CDR2 YYNGEE. The V and J ends lost 0 bases and 5 bases respectively, with 8 bases between them. The complete variable domain, with remaining parts taken from reference TRBV9 and TRBJ2-2, reads DSGVTQTPKHLITATGQRVTLRCSPRSGDLSVYWYQQSLDQGLQFLIQYYNGEERAKGNILERFSAQQFPDLHSELNLSSLELGDSALYFCASSVGGPTGELFFGEGSRLTVL.

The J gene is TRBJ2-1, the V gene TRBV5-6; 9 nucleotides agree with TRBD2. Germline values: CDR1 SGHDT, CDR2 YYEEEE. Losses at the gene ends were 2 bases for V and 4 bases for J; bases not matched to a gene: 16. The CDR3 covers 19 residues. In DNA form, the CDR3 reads TGTGCCAGCAGCTTCTTTACTATTTCCGCTAGCGGGGCTTACAATGAGCAGTTCTTC. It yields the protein CASSFFTISASGAYNEQFF.

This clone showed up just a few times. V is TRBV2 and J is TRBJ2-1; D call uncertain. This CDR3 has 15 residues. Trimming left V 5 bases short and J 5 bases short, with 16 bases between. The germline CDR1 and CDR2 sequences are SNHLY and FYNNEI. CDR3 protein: CASSYSLPPHNEQFF. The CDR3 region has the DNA TGTGCCAGCAGTTACAGCTTACCCCCCCACAATGAGCAGTTCTTC.

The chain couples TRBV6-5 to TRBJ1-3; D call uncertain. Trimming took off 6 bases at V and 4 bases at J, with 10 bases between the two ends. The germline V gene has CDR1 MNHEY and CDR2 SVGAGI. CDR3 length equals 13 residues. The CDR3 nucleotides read TGTGCCAGCAGCCCTCAGAGGGGAAACACCATATATTTT. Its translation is CASSPQRGNTIYF.